The T cell receptor (beta chain) described here comes from a study of early T cells in non-severe SARS-CoV-2 infection. A single record per CDR3 protein comes from TCRdb applying MiXCR to the 5' RACE reads. The profile shows about 77,000 distinct CDR3 sequences, approximately 9.1% of them singletons. Trimming took off 1 base at V and 3 bases at J, with 16 bases between the two ends. Germline CDR1 and CDR2: MDHEN and SYDVKM. There are 16 residues in the CDR3. The chain uses TRBV28 and TRBJ2-7; D is possibly TRBD1 (6 bases). The clonotype comes from an adult who was a healthcare worker with PCR-confirmed SARS-CoV-2 infection or an uninfected control (not recorded which). The sequencing input was whole blood. The CDR3: CASSLSGGGFFYEQYF. The CDR3 region has the DNA TGTGCCAGCAGTTTATCTGGGGGCGGATTTTTCTACGAGCAGTACTTC. Filled out from reference TRBV28 and TRBJ2-7, the complete variable domain reads DVKVTQSSRYLVKRTGEKVFLECVQDMDHENMFWYRQDPGLGLRLIYFSYDVKMKEKGDIPEGYSVSREKKERFSLILESASTNQTSMYLCASSLSGGGFFYEQYFGPGTRLTVT.